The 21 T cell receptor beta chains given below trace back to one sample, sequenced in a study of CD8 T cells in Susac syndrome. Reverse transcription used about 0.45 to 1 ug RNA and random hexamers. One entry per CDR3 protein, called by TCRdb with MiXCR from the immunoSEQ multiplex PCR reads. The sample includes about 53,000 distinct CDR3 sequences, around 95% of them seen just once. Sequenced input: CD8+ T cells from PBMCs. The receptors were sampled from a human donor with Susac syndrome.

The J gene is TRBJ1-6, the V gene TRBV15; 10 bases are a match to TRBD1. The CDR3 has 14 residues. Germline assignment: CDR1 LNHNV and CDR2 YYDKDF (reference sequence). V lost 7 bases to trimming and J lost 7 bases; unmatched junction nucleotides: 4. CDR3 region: CATTRDRGNSPLHF. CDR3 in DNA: TGTGCCACCACCCGGGACAGGGGAAATTCACCCCTCCACTTT. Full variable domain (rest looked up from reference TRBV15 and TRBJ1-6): DAMVIQNPRYQVTQFGKPVTLSCSQTLNHNVMYWYQQKSSQAPKLLFHYYDKDFNNEADTPDNFQSRRPNTSFCFLDIRSPGLGDTAMYLCATTRDRGNSPLHFGNGTRLTVT.

In nucleotides, the CDR3 is TGTGCCAGCAGCGTAGCCACACAAGAGACCCAGTACTTC. Translating it yields CASSVATQETQYF. The chain combines TRBV9 with TRBJ2-5; D uncertain. The CDR3 extends over 13 amino acids. Trimming took off 0 bases at V and 2 bases at J, with 5 bases between the two ends. Germline V gene lookup returns CDR1 SGDLS and CDR2 YYNGEE. The full variable domain, rest sourced from reference TRBV9 and TRBJ2-5, is DSGVTQTPKHLITATGQRVTLRCSPRSGDLSVYWYQQSLDQGLQFLIQYYNGEERAKGNILERFSAQQFPDLHSELNLSSLELGDSALYFCASSVATQETQYFGPGTRLLVL.

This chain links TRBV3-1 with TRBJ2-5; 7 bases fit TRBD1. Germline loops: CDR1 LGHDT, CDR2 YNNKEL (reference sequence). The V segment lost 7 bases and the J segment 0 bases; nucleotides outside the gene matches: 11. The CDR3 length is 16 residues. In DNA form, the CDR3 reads TGTGCCAGCAACGAGGGGGCTTCTTCGTACCAAGAGACCCAGTACTTC. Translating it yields CASNEGASSYQETQYF.

The CDR3 DNA is TGTGCCTGGAGTCGAGCGGGGGGCAATCAGCCCCAGCATTTT. As protein: CAWSRAGGNQPQHF. This chain connects TRBV30 to TRBJ1-5; possible D gene TRBD1, 5 bases. Germline CDR1 GTSNPN, CDR2 SVGIG (reference sequence). V was clipped by 2 bases and J by 2 bases, with 10 bases between them. There are 14 residues in the CDR3.

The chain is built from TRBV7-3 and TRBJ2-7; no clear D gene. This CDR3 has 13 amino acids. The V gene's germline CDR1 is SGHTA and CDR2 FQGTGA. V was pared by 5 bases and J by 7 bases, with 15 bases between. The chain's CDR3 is CASSVGPTREQYF. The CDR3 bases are TGTGCCAGCAGCGTCGGGCCCACTCGGGAGCAGTACTTC.

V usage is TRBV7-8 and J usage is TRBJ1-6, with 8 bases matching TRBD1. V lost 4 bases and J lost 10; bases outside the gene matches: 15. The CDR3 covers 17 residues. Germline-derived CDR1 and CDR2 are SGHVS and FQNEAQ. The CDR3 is CASSSRPAGTGLSPLHF. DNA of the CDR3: TGTGCCAGCAGCTCCCGGCCTGCCGGGACAGGTCTGTCACCCCTCCACTTT.

In DNA form, the CDR3 reads TGTGCCAGCAGTTTACAGGGAATTTGGAATCAGCCCCAGCATTTT. It specifies CASSLQGIWNQPQHF. This rearrangement joins TRBV6-5 to TRBJ1-5; perhaps TRBD1 as D (6 bases). V was cut by 4 bases and J by 4 bases, with 14 bases left in between. CDR3 length equals 15 residues. CDR1 and CDR2 from the germline V gene are MNHEY and SVGAGI.

CDR3 coding DNA: TGTGCCAGCAGCCAAGATAGACTAGCGGGGGCCTCTCATGAGCAGTTCTTC. Translation: CASSQDRLAGASHEQFF. The chain couples TRBV14 to TRBJ2-1, with TRBD2 identical over 12 bases. The V gene's germline CDR1 is SGHDN and CDR2 FVKESK. This CDR3 region has 17 residues. The trim removed 0 bases at V and 8 bases at J, leaving 8 bases unmatched. The complete variable domain, with remaining parts taken from reference TRBV14 and TRBJ2-1, reads EAGVTQFPSHSVIEKGQTVTLRCDPISGHDNLYWYRRVMGKEIKFLLHFVKESKQDESGMPNNRFLAERTGGTYSTLKVQPAELEDSGVYFCASSQDRLAGASHEQFFGPGTRLTVL.

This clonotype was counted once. CDR3 bases: TGTGCCAGCAGCCCTCCAGCGGGGACAGGGCTCACTGAAGCTTTCTTT. Translation: CASSPPAGTGLTEAFF. This chain uses TRBV7-9 with TRBJ1-1, with 9 bases fitting TRBD1. V lost 5 bases and J lost 4; bases outside the gene matches: 11. There are 16 residues in the CDR3. Germline CDR1 SEHNR, CDR2 FQNEAQ (reference sequence).

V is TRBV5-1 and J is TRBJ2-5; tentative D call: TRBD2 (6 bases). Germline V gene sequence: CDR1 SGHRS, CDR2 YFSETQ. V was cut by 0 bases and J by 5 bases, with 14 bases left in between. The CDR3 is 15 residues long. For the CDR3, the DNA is TGCGCCAGCAGCTTGGTTGCTGGTGGGGGGGAGACCCAGTACTTC. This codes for CASSLVAGGGETQYF.

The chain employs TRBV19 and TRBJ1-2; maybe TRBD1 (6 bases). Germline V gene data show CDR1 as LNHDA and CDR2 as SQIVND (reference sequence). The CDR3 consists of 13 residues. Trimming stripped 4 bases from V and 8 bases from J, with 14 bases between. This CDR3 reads CASSNRAGGGYTF. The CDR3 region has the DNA TGTGCCAGTAGTAACAGGGCCGGCGGGGGCTACACCTTC.

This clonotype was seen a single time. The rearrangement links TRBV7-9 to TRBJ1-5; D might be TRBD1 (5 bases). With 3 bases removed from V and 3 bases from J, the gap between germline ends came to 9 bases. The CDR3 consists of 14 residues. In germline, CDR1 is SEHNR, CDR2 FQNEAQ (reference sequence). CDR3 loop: CASSLWDHNQPQHF. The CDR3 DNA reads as TGTGCCAGCAGCTTGTGGGACCACAATCAGCCCCAGCATTTT.

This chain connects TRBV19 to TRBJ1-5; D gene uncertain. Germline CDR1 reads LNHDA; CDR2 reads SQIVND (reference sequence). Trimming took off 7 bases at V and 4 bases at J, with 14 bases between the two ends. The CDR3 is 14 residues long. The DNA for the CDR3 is TGTGCCAGTAACGAGCTATCTGGAAATCAGCCCCAGCATTTT. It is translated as CASNELSGNQPQHF.

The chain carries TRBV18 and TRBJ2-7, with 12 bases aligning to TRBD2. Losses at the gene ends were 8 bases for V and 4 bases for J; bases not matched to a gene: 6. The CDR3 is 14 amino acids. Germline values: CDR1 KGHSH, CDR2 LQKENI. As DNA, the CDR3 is TGTGCCAGCGATGCCGGGACTAGCGGGTACGAGCAGTACTTC. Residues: CASDAGTSGYEQYF.

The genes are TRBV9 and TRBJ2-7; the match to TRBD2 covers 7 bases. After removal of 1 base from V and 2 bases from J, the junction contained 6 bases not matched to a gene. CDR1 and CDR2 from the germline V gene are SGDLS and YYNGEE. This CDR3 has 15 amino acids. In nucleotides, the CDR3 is TGTGCCAGCAGCGTATCGGGGGGAACTCCCTACGAGCAGTACTTC. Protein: CASSVSGGTPYEQYF. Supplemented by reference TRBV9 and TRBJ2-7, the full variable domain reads DSGVTQTPKHLITATGQRVTLRCSPRSGDLSVYWYQQSLDQGLQFLIQYYNGEERAKGNILERFSAQQFPDLHSELNLSSLELGDSALYFCASSVSGGTPYEQYFGPGTRLTVT.

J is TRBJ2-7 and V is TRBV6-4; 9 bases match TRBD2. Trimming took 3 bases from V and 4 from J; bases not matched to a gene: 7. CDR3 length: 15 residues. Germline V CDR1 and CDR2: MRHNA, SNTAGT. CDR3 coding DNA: TGTGCCAGCAGTGAAGGAGCGGGGGGCATATACGAGCAGTACTTC. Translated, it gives CASSEGAGGIYEQYF.

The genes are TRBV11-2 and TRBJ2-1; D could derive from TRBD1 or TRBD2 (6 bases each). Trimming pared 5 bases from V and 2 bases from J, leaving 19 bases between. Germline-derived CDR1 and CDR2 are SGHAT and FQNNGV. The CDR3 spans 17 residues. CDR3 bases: TGTGCCAGCAGCCCTAACCGGGCGGGGACAACCTACAATGAGCAGTTCTTC. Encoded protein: CASSPNRAGTTYNEQFF.

The CDR3 DNA sequence: TGCAGCGTTGGTTTTGACACCGGGGAGCTGTTTTTT. Amino acids: CSVGFDTGELFF. The rearrangement joins TRBV29-1 to TRBJ2-2, with unresolved D. CDR3 size: 12 residues. CDR1 SQVTM and CDR2 ANQGSEA come from the germline V gene. With 4 bases removed from V and 3 bases from J, the gap between germline ends came to 6 bases.

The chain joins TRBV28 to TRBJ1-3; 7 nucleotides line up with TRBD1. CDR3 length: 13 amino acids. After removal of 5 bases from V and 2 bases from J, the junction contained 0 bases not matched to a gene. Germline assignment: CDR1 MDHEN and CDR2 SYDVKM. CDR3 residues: CASSGTAGNTIYF. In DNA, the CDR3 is TGTGCCAGCAGTGGGACAGCTGGAAACACCATATATTTT.

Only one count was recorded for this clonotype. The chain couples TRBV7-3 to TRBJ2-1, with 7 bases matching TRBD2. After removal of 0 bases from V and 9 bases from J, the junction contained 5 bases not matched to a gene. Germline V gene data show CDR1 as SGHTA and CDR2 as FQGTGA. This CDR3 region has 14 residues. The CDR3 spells CASSLTTSSPEQFF. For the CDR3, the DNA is TGTGCCAGCAGCTTAACGACTAGCTCTCCTGAGCAGTTCTTC.

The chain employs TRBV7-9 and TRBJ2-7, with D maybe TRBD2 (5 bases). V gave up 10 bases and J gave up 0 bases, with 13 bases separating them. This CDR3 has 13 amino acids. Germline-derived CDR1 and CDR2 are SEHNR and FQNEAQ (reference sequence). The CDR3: CATSPGSSYEQYF. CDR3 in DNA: TGTGCCACCTCACCTGGGAGCTCCTACGAGCAGTACTTC.